The 10 T cell receptor beta chains below come from one sample, sequenced in a study of T cells after yellow fever vaccination. TCRdb called the 5' RACE reads again in MiXCR, with one record for every CDR3 protein. The table shows some 110,000 distinct CDR3 sequences, with roughly 8.9% occurring only once. The sample in question was CD8+ T cells sorted from PBMCs, obtained 45 days after the yellow fever booster vaccination. The source of these receptors is a man aged 25 to 40 who received the YFV17D yellow fever vaccine.

This clonotype was observed many times. This rearrangement joins TRBV27 to TRBJ2-3; a possible D gene is TRBD2 (6 bases). Germline V lookup: CDR1 MNHEY, CDR2 SMNVEV (reference sequence). The CDR3 length is 19 residues. V was cut by 6 bases and J by 0 bases, with 25 bases left in between. CDR3 amino acids: CASSPTPGTESSSTDTQYF. Written as DNA, the CDR3 is TGTGCCAGCAGCCCTACCCCTGGGACTGAAAGTTCTAGCACAGATACGCAGTATTTT.

The CDR3 sequence is CASSQYSGQTDTQYF. The CDR3 DNA sequence: TGTGCCAGCAGCCAATATAGCGGTCAGACAGATACGCAGTATTTT. The J gene is TRBJ2-3, the V gene TRBV3-1, with D tentatively TRBD2 (6 bases). Germline values: CDR1 LGHDT, CDR2 YNNKEL (reference sequence). Trimming stripped 2 bases from V and 3 bases from J, with 12 bases between. The CDR3 totals 15 residues.

There are a few counts of this clonotype. This chain links TRBV11-2 with TRBJ2-7; 13 bases align to TRBD2. After removal of 5 bases from V and 5 bases from J, the junction contained 15 bases not matched to a gene. Germline V lookup: CDR1 SGHAT, CDR2 FQNNGV. The CDR3 runs 18 residues. In DNA form, the CDR3 reads TGTGCCAGCAGCCCCCGGGTTACTAGCGGGAGGGCCTGGGACGAGCAGTACTTC. Translating gives CASSPRVTSGRAWDEQYF. The full variable domain, its missing parts supplied by reference TRBV11-2 and TRBJ2-7, is EAGVAQSPRYKIIEKRQSVAFWCNPISGHATLYWYQQILGQGPKLLIQFQNNGVVDDSQLPKDRFSAERLKGVDSTLKIQPAKLEDSAVYLCASSPRVTSGRAWDEQYFGPGTRLTVT.

The chain has TRBV5-4 and TRBJ2-7; D remains ambiguous. The CDR3 is 14 amino acids. V was trimmed by 3 bases and J by 2 bases, leaving 12 bases between them. The germline CDR1 and CDR2 sequences are SGHNT and YYREEE (reference sequence). The CDR3 region has the DNA TGTGCCAGCAGCTCTGTGGTCCCGGCCTACGAGCAGTACTTC. Its translation is CASSSVVPAYEQYF.

This clonotype appeared many times. The chain joins TRBV11-2 to TRBJ2-7, with D possibly being TRBD1 or TRBD2 (7 bases each). Germline assignment: CDR1 SGHAT and CDR2 FQNNGV. Trimming pared 1 base from V and 2 bases from J, leaving 12 bases between. The CDR3 length is 15 residues. CDR3 protein: CASSLGRGGTYEQYF. The CDR3 nucleotides are TGTGCCAGCAGCTTAGGCAGGGGGGGAACCTACGAGCAGTACTTC. Complete variable domain (other parts from reference TRBV11-2 and TRBJ2-7): EAGVAQSPRYKIIEKRQSVAFWCNPISGHATLYWYQQILGQGPKLLIQFQNNGVVDDSQLPKDRFSAERLKGVDSTLKIQPAKLEDSAVYLCASSLGRGGTYEQYFGPGTRLTVT.

This clonotype was detected only a few times. The V call is TRBV20-1, the J call TRBJ2-3; 7 bases line up with TRBD1. In germline, CDR1 is DFQATT, CDR2 SNEGSKA (reference sequence). The CDR3 is 13 residues long. Trimming removed 6 bases from V and 2 bases from J; junction bases left unmatched: 5. The CDR3 reads CSALQGSTDTQYF. CDR3 DNA: TGCAGTGCGTTACAGGGGTCCACAGATACGCAGTATTTT.

At least ten counts were recorded for this clonotype. The rearrangement joins TRBV30 to TRBJ2-7; D is unclear. V shed 0 bases and J shed 3 bases, with 15 bases lying between them. Germline CDR1 reads GTSNPN; CDR2 reads SVGIG (reference sequence). CDR3 length equals 15 residues. CDR3 loop: CAWSVPELPDYEQYF. CDR3 nucleotides: TGTGCCTGGAGTGTTCCCGAACTGCCCGACTACGAGCAGTACTTC.

This clonotype has a count of ten or more. This chain uses TRBV5-1 with TRBJ2-3; D is unclear. CDR1 SGHRS and CDR2 YFSETQ come from the germline V gene. V was trimmed by 0 bases and J by 0 bases, leaving 8 bases between them. The CDR3 has 15 residues. The CDR3 reads CASSLESLSTDTQYF. The CDR3 DNA is TGCGCCAGCAGCTTGGAAAGTTTAAGCACAGATACGCAGTATTTT. Variable domain in full (rest from reference TRBV5-1 and TRBJ2-3): KAGVTQTPRYLIKTRGQQVTLSCSPISGHRSVSWYQQTPGQGLQFLFEYFSETQRNKGNFPGRFSGRQFSNSRSEMNVSTLELGDSALYLCASSLESLSTDTQYFGPGTRLTVL.

This clonotype was picked up many times. The V call is TRBV6-2 or TRBV6-3, the J call TRBJ2-5; D might be TRBD1 (6 bases). V gave up 7 bases and J gave up 0 bases, with 33 bases separating them. This CDR3 is 21 amino acids long. Germline V gives CDR1 MNHEY, CDR2 SVGEGT. For the CDR3, the DNA is TGTGCCAGCAAGGGGTCTCCGACAGGAGATACCAGAAGATCGTACCAAGAGACCCAGTACTTC. Encoded protein: CASKGSPTGDTRRSYQETQYF.

There are many counts of this clonotype. V gene TRBV9 combines with J gene TRBJ2-7; the D gene is possibly TRBD2 (5 bases). The germline V and J ends were trimmed by 0 bases and 5 bases, with 12 bases remaining between them. The CDR3 totals 14 residues. The germline CDR1 and CDR2 sequences are SGDLS and YYNGEE. Here the CDR3 DNA reads TGTGCCAGCAGCGTAGGAGGCGGGCTAGACGAGCAGTACTTC. It yields the protein CASSVGGGLDEQYF.